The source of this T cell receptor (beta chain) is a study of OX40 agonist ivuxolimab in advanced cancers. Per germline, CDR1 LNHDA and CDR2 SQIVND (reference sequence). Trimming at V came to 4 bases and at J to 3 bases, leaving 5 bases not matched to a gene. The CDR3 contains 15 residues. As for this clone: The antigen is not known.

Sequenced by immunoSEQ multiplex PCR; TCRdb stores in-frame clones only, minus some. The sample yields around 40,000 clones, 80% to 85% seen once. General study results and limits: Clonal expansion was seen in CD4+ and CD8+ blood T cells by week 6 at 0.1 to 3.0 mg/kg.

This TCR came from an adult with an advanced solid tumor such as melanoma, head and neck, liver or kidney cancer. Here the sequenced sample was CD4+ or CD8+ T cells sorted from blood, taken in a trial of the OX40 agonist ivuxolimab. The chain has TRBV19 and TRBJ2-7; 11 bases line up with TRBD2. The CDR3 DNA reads TGTGCCAGTAGTACTAGCGGGAGGAACGGCTACGAGCAGTACTTC. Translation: CASSTSGRNGYEQYF.